This T cell receptor (beta chain) was captured by sequencing in a study of blood T cell repertoires in COVID-19. Study members were between roughly 18 and 89 years old and lived in some 22 US regions. All recovered Cohort 3 donors got two negative PCRs, got clearance, or saw symptom resolution. V lost 0 bases and J lost 4, with 9 bases in between. Germline CDR1 MNHEY, CDR2 SVGAGI. The CDR3 runs 14 residues. Profiled with immunoSEQ multiplex PCR; TCRdb holds only in-frame clones, not every one. The sample lists 180,000 or so clones; roughly 88% were seen once. The specimen was PBMCs or T cells enriched from blood (not recorded which). The rearrangement links TRBV6-5 to TRBJ1-2, with D possibly being TRBD1 (5 bases). This sequence was found in a middle-aged man who had recovered from COVID-19. CDR3 residues: CASSYSAQVYGYTF. Here the CDR3 DNA reads TGTGCCAGCAGTTACTCAGCACAGGTCTATGGCTACACCTTC.